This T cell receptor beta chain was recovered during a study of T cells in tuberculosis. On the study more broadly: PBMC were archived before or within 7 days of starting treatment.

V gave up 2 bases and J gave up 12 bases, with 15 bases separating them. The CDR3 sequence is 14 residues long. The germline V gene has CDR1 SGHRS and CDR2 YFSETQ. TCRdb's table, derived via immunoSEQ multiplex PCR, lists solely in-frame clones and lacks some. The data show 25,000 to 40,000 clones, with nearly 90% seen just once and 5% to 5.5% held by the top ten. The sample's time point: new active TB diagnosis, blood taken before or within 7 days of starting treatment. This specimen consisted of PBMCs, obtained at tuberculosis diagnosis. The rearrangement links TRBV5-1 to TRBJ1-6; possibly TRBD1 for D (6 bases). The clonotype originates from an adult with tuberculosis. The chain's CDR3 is CASSLQGGREPLHF. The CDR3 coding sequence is TGCGCCAGCAGCTTACAGGGAGGGCGGGAACCCCTCCACTTT.